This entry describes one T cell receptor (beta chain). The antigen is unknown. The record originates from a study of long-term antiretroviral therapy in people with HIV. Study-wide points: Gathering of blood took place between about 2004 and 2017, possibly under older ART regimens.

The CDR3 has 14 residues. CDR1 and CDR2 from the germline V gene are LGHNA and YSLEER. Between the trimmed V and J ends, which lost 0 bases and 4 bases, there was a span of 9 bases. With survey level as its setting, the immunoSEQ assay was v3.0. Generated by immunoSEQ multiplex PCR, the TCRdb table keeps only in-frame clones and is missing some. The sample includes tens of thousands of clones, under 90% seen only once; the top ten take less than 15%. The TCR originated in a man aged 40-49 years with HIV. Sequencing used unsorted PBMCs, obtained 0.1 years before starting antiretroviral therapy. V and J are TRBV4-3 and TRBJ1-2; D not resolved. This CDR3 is CASSQDSGIYGYTF. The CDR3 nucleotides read TGCGCCAGCAGCCAAGATTCCGGGATCTATGGCTACACCTTC.